The 18 T cell receptor beta chains below all came from one sample that was sequenced in a study of T cells after yellow fever vaccination (dated by TCRdb to the late 2010s). Receptors were amplified or captured by 5' RACE. This sample was sequenced with an Illumina HiSeq 2500. TCRdb handled the public reads itself, with Q25 trimming in fastp and clone calling in MiXCR, and kept productive beta chains. All rows with the same CDR3 protein become a single entry with the most common DNA and genes. The sample table shows about 240,000 distinct CDR3 sequences, and 6.9% are seen once. The top ten hold approximately 0.85% of the sample. The treatment or condition label here, explained by the study, means: live attenuated yellow fever vaccine strain. The starting material was CD4+ T cells sorted from PBMCs, obtained 15 days after the yellow fever booster vaccination. The receptor set was obtained from a man under 40 who received the YFV17D yellow fever vaccine.

This clonotype occurred many times. The J gene is TRBJ2-2, the V gene TRBV24-1; D is uncertain. The CDR3 extends over 15 amino acids. V lost 4 bases to trimming and J lost 2 bases, with 10 bases between them. Germline V gives CDR1 KGHDR, CDR2 SFDVKD. CDR3 in amino acids: CATSDPTTNTGELFF. CDR3 nucleotide sequence: TGTGCCACCAGTGACCCTACGACAAACACCGGGGAGCTGTTTTTT.

This clonotype was observed a few times. The chain combines TRBV18 with TRBJ2-7, with 8 bases lining up with TRBD2. The CDR3 is 16 residues long. CDR1 is KGHSH, CDR2 LQKENI, per germline. Trimming cost V 1 base and J 3 bases; bases outside gene matches: 8. The DNA of the CDR3 is TGTGCCAGCTCACCACGGGAAGCGGGAGTAAGCTACGAGCAGTACTTC. It translates to CASSPREAGVSYEQYF.

This clonotype appeared a single time. The rearrangement joins TRBV11-2 to TRBJ2-7; D not resolved. V dropped 8 bases and J dropped 2 bases, with 13 bases sitting between them. CDR1 is SGHAT, CDR2 FQNNGV, per germline. The CDR3 spans 13 residues. The CDR3 reads CASGPWPAYEQYF. The CDR3 nucleotides are TGTGCCAGCGGCCCCTGGCCGGCCTACGAGCAGTACTTC.

In this sample, this clonotype turned up a few times. The CDR3 sequence: CASNDSGMDYEQYF. DNA for the CDR3: TGTGCCAGCAATGATTCAGGTATGGACTACGAGCAGTACTTC. The chain uses TRBV6-1 and TRBJ2-7; D call uncertain. The V end was cut by 7 bases, the J end by 3 bases, with 16 bases between. Germline CDR1 reads MNHNS; CDR2 reads SASEGT. The CDR3 covers 14 residues.

This clonotype showed up many times. The V gene is TRBV7-9, the J gene TRBJ1-4, with D tentatively TRBD1 (6 bases). The CDR3 consists of 11 residues. V lost 4 bases to trimming and J lost 12 bases, with 9 bases between them. CDR1 and CDR2 (germline): SEHNR, FQNEAQ (reference sequence). DNA for the CDR3: TGTGCCAGCAGCTCCGAGGGGGAACTGTTTTTT. Translation gives CASSSEGELFF.

Only a few counts were recorded for this clonotype. V usage is TRBV7-2 and J usage is TRBJ1-3, with 9 bases lining up with TRBD1. The CDR3 consists of 17 residues. CDR1 is SGHTA and CDR2 is FQGNSA in the germline V gene. V lost 4 bases to trimming and J lost 0 bases; unmatched junction nucleotides: 7. CDR3 nucleotide sequence: TGTGCCAGCAGCTCCAGGACAGGGGCTCTCTCTGGAAACACCATATATTTT. Amino acids: CASSSRTGALSGNTIYF.

This clonotype was observed a handful of times. This chain connects TRBV5-1 to TRBJ2-7, with D perhaps TRBD1 (6 bases). Germline V CDR1 and CDR2: SGHRS, YFSETQ. V dropped 7 bases and J dropped 3 bases, with 14 bases sitting between them. The CDR3 is made up of 13 amino acids. The CDR3 loop reads CASFDGGGYEQYF. The CDR3 coding sequence is TGCGCCAGCTTCGATGGGGGCGGCTACGAGCAGTACTTC.

The sample holds a few counts of this clonotype. The chain combines TRBV3-1 with TRBJ2-3; no definite D call. The germline CDR1 and CDR2 sequences are LGHDT and YNNKEL (reference sequence). The V end lost 0 bases, the J end lost 8 bases, and 9 bases lay between the germline ends. CDR3 length equals 13 residues. CDR3 protein: CASSQEGISTQYF. The CDR3 DNA follows: TGTGCCAGCAGCCAAGAGGGGATAAGTACGCAGTATTTT.

V and J are TRBV5-1 and TRBJ2-7; D tentatively reads TRBD1 or TRBD2 (5 bases each). CDR3 size: 18 residues. V lost 2 bases, J lost 2 bases, and 23 bases lay in between. Germline assignment: CDR1 SGHRS and CDR2 YFSETQ. CDR3 sequence: CASSFRGVRRFPPYEQYF. CDR3 in DNA: TGCGCCAGCAGCTTTAGAGGGGTGAGGAGGTTCCCCCCCTACGAGCAGTACTTC. Full variable domain (outside the CDR3, taken from reference TRBV5-1 and TRBJ2-7): KAGVTQTPRYLIKTRGQQVTLSCSPISGHRSVSWYQQTPGQGLQFLFEYFSETQRNKGNFPGRFSGRQFSNSRSEMNVSTLELGDSALYLCASSFRGVRRFPPYEQYFGPGTRLTVT.

The V and J genes are TRBV6-1 and TRBJ2-7; D remains unclear. V gave up 9 bases and J gave up 6 bases, with 18 bases separating them. Germline V gives CDR1 MNHNS, CDR2 SASEGT. The CDR3 covers 13 residues. The chain's CDR3 is CASSVGSGAEQYF. The CDR3 DNA follows: TGTGCCAGTTCGGTGGGGTCCGGCGCCGAGCAGTACTTC.

This clonotype was seen only a few times. The rearrangement joins TRBV6-1 to TRBJ2-5; D is undetermined. The CDR3 consists of 14 residues. CDR1 MNHNS and CDR2 SASEGT come from the germline V gene. With 5 bases removed from V and 2 bases from J, the gap between germline ends came to 12 bases. Written as DNA, the CDR3 is TGTGCCAGCAGTCAACCTCCGCGGCAAGAGACCCAGTACTTC. Amino acid sequence: CASSQPPRQETQYF.

The chain has TRBV11-2 and TRBJ2-1; D is undetermined. Germline CDR1 reads SGHAT; CDR2 reads FQNNGV. V was pared by 8 bases and J by 4 bases, with 6 bases between. There are 11 residues in the CDR3. The CDR3 region is CASARYNEQFF. DNA of the CDR3: TGTGCCAGCGCCAGATACAATGAGCAGTTCTTC.

About this clonotype itself: At one end the junction does not follow the germline gene, possibly because of a read error. The V gene is TRBV28, the J gene TRBJ2-7, with D tentatively TRBD1 (6 bases). Germline lookup yields CDR1 MDHEN and CDR2 SYDVKM. The CDR3 is made up of 15 amino acids. CDR3 nucleotide sequence: TGTGCCAGCAGTTTAGACCCAGGGGAAAAATACGAGAAGTACTTC. It yields the protein CASSLDPGEKYEKYF.

This clonotype appeared many times. The rearrangement links TRBV12-3 or TRBV12-4 to TRBJ2-1, with TRBD1 matching over 9 bases. The CDR3 consists of 16 residues. Unmatched junction bases numbered 6, after V lost 3 bases and J lost 3 bases. CDR3 residues: CASSLSDRGYYNEQFF. CDR3 nucleotide sequence: TGTGCCAGCAGTTTGTCGGACAGGGGATACTACAATGAGCAGTTCTTC.

The table lists this clonotype with many counts. The chain employs TRBV20-1 and TRBJ2-3; TRBD1 aligns across 8 bases. Germline V lookup: CDR1 DFQATT, CDR2 SNEGSKA (reference sequence). The CDR3 is 14 amino acids. The J segment lost 1 base and the V segment lost 7 bases, leaving 7 bases of the junction unmatched. CDR3 nucleotides: TGCAGTGTCGATATCAGGGGGCGCACAGATACGCAGTATTTT. It translates to CSVDIRGRTDTQYF.

This clonotype was recorded a few times. The V and J genes are TRBV5-1 and TRBJ2-7; the D is unclear. Germline values: CDR1 SGHRS, CDR2 YFSETQ. This CDR3 contains 18 residues. The V gene lost 0 bases and the J gene lost 5 bases, with 24 bases spanning the gap. The CDR3 DNA is TGCGCCAGCAGCTTGGGAAGGACCAACTACCCCACCTCTAACGAGCAGTACTTC. It specifies CASSLGRTNYPTSNEQYF. Looking up the rest from reference TRBV5-1 and TRBJ2-7 gives the full variable domain: KAGVTQTPRYLIKTRGQQVTLSCSPISGHRSVSWYQQTPGQGLQFLFEYFSETQRNKGNFPGRFSGRQFSNSRSEMNVSTLELGDSALYLCASSLGRTNYPTSNEQYFGPGTRLTVT.

There are many counts of this clonotype. The gene calls are TRBV7-9 and TRBJ2-1; D ambiguous. The CDR3 contains 16 residues. Trimming removed 5 bases from V and 5 bases from J, with 19 bases in between. Germline CDR1 reads SEHNR; CDR2 reads FQNEAQ (reference sequence). The CDR3: CASSVGKQIDDNEQFF. The CDR3 DNA sequence: TGTGCCAGCAGCGTAGGAAAACAGATTGATGACAATGAGCAGTTCTTC.

Only a few counts were recorded for this clonotype. J is TRBJ2-7 and V is TRBV24-1; the D gene is possibly TRBD2 (5 bases). V was clipped by 2 bases and J by 1 base, with 5 bases between them. Germline V gives CDR1 KGHDR, CDR2 SFDVKD. CDR3 length: 13 amino acids. The CDR3 bases are TGTGCCACCAGTGATTCGGGGTCCTACGAGCAGTACTTC. This sequence encodes CATSDSGSYEQYF.